This TCR beta chain emerged from a study of OX40 agonist ivuxolimab in advanced cancers. Study information: The study enrolled dose-escalation patients with hepatocellular carcinoma, melanoma, renal cell or head and neck cancer. Patients achieving partial responses numbered three: one hepatocellular carcinoma case and two cutaneous melanoma cases. General study points: Clonal expansion from baseline to week 6 occurred in both CD4+ and CD8+ T cells.

Sequencing was performed with immunoSEQ multiplex PCR; in TCRdb, only in-frame clones are kept and a portion is missing. The sample consists of 80,000 or so clones, roughly 92% of them appearing once. As concerns this clone: The antigen remains unidentified.

This clonotype was sampled from an adult with an advanced solid tumor such as melanoma, head and neck, liver or kidney cancer. Source: CD4+ or CD8+ T cells sorted from blood, taken in a trial of the OX40 agonist ivuxolimab.

The CDR3: CASSLDRGSYEQYF. CDR3 nucleotide sequence: TGTGCCAGCAGCTTAGACAGGGGATCCTACGAGCAGTACTTC. This chain links TRBV5-4 with TRBJ2-7, with 8 nucleotides matching TRBD1. The germline CDR1 and CDR2 sequences are SGHNT and YYREEE (reference sequence). The CDR3 covers 14 residues. Trimming at V came to 2 bases and at J to 1 base, leaving 2 bases not matched to a gene.